The 23 T cell receptor beta chains given below trace back to one sample, sequenced in a study of T cells in Graves' hyperthyroidism and ophthalmopathy (dated by TCRdb to between 2019 and 2020). Library creation used multiplex PCR. Sequencing relied on an Illumina HiSeq 2000. Amplification of TCR beta CDR3 regions was carried out from RNA transcripts. The first round of RT-PCR for the TCR CDR3 was performed with the HTBI primer set and the Qiagen OneStep RT-PCR kit. TCRdb's own reprocessing of the public reads used fastp at Q25 and MiXCR and kept productive beta chains. A single entry per CDR3 protein holds the most common genes and DNA from its merged rows. A total of about 410,000 distinct CDR3 sequences appear in this sample, more than 14% of them only once. Together, the top ten hold less than 20% of the sample. The sequencing input was blood. These receptor sequences come from a woman in her 30s with Graves' ophthalmopathy.

This clonotype was observed a few times. This rearrangement joins TRBV6-2 or TRBV6-3 to TRBJ2-4, with 7 bases matching TRBD1. The CDR3 length is 15 residues. V shed 5 bases, J shed 10 bases, and the junction held 14 bases outside the gene matches. Germline values: CDR1 MNHEY, CDR2 SVGEGT. The CDR3 DNA sequence: TGTGCCAGCAGTACGCACAGGGGCGGTGACCGGATTCAGTACTTC. It encodes CASSTHRGGDRIQYF.

This clonotype was observed many times. CDR3 bases: TGTGCCACCAGTTCCAACCCCGGGGAACAGGGGGCCTACGAGCAGTACTTC. Translation gives CATSSNPGEQGAYEQYF. The chain employs TRBV24-1 and TRBJ2-7, with TRBD1 identical over 8 bases. Germline-derived CDR1 and CDR2 are KGHDR and SFDVKD. This CDR3 contains 17 residues. The V gene end was trimmed by 6 bases and the J gene end by 2 bases; junction bases not matched to a gene: 14.

A note on this clonotype: Possible read error: a much larger clone is one base away. V and J are TRBV15 and TRBJ2-3; possibly TRBD1 for D (6 bases). CDR3 length: 12 residues. CDR1 and CDR2 (germline): LNHNV, YYDKDF (reference sequence). Here the CDR3 reads CATRDSTDAQYF. CDR3 coding DNA: TGTGCCACCAGGGACAGCACAGATGCGCAGTATTTT. Full variable domain (missing parts from reference TRBV15 and TRBJ2-3): DAMVIQNPRYQVTQFGKPVTLSCSQTLNHNVMYWYQQKSSQAPKLLFHYYDKDFNNEADTPDNFQSRRPNTSFCFLDIRSPGLGDTAMYLCATRDSTDAQYFGPGTRLTVL.

This clonotype has at least ten counts. V usage is TRBV28 and J usage is TRBJ2-6; perhaps TRBD2 as D (6 bases). CDR1 is MDHEN, CDR2 SYDVKM, per germline. CDR3 length: 16 amino acids. V lost 5 bases, J lost 0 bases, and 11 bases lay in between. CDR3 DNA sequence: TGTGCCAGCAGTCTTTGGCGGGGCTCTGGGGCCAACGTCCTGACTTTC. The encoded protein is CASSLWRGSGANVLTF.

Concerning this clonotype: One base away lies a much larger clone, so this may be a sequencing read error. This chain connects TRBV2 to TRBJ2-1, with D unclear. CDR3 length: 16 residues. Germline V gene sequence: CDR1 SNHLY, CDR2 FYNNEI. V was clipped by 7 bases and J by 5 bases, with 21 bases between them. CDR3 sequence (DNA): TGTGCCAGCACTTTCGAAGTTGTCCTCGGCGACAATGAGCAGTTCTTC. This encodes CASTFEVVLGDNEQFF.

This clonotype has ten or more counts. The chain recombines TRBV29-1 with TRBJ1-2; 7 bases fit TRBD1. Germline CDR1 reads SQVTM; CDR2 reads ANQGSEA. The V segment lost 7 bases and the J segment 0 bases; nucleotides outside the gene matches: 5. CDR3 length: 13 amino acids. CDR3 residues: CSAGTATNYGYTF. CDR3 sequence (DNA): TGCAGCGCAGGGACAGCCACTAACTATGGCTACACCTTC.

The table lists this clonotype with a few counts. The chain uses TRBV29-1 and TRBJ2-1; D is uncertain. V was clipped by 3 bases and J by 6 bases, with 15 bases between them. CDR3 length: 14 residues. Germline values: CDR1 SQVTM, CDR2 ANQGSEA. CDR3 sequence: CSVESFGPRNEQFF. DNA for the CDR3: TGCAGCGTTGAGAGTTTTGGACCTCGCAATGAGCAGTTCTTC.

This clonotype showed up just a few times. V is TRBV7-3 and J is TRBJ2-1; 13 nucleotides align to TRBD2. Germline V gives CDR1 SGHTA, CDR2 FQGTGA. The CDR3 extends over 16 amino acids. Trimming took 0 bases from V and 5 from J; bases not matched to a gene: 1. The CDR3 DNA follows: TGTGCCAGCAGCTTAACGGGACTAGCGGGAAACAATGAGCAGTTCTTC. Translated, it gives CASSLTGLAGNNEQFF.

This clonotype was recorded many times. V is TRBV7-2 and J is TRBJ2-7; D is perhaps TRBD1 (6 bases). The CDR3 is 15 residues long. V was clipped by 4 bases and J by 0 bases, with 13 bases between them. CDR1 and CDR2 from the germline V gene are SGHTA and FQGNSA. CDR3 DNA sequence: TGTGCCAGCAGCTCCCCCGGACAGCTCTCCTACGAGCAGTACTTC. It specifies CASSSPGQLSYEQYF.

This clonotype was recorded many times. This rearrangement joins TRBV3-1 to TRBJ2-4; D remains ambiguous. The V gene lost 2 bases and the J gene lost 6 bases, with 14 bases spanning the gap. This CDR3 region has 15 residues. CDR1 is LGHDT, CDR2 YNNKEL, per germline (reference sequence). In nucleotides, the CDR3 is TGTGCCAGCAGCCAACAGAGCGTTAGATTAAACATTCAGTACTTC. Amino acids: CASSQQSVRLNIQYF.

The V and J genes are TRBV14 and TRBJ1-1, with D uncertain. CDR1 and CDR2 (germline): SGHDN, FVKESK. Trimming cost V 0 bases and J 1 base, with 3 bases left between them. The CDR3 covers 13 residues. The CDR3 protein is CASSQERNTEAFF. The CDR3 DNA reads as TGTGCCAGCAGCCAAGAACGGAACACTGAAGCTTTCTTT.

Many counts were recorded for this clonotype. The chain links TRBV7-9 to TRBJ2-2; a weak D match, TRBD1 (6 bases). Trimming took off 7 bases at V and 6 bases at J, with 15 bases between the two ends. Germline V lookup: CDR1 SEHNR, CDR2 FQNEAQ (reference sequence). The CDR3 covers 14 residues. Here the CDR3 reads CASNQQGLAGELFF. The CDR3 DNA is TGTGCCAGCAACCAACAGGGATTGGCCGGGGAGCTGTTTTTT.

This clonotype was seen repeatedly, ten times or more. The chain joins TRBV29-1 to TRBJ1-1, with D possibly matching TRBD1 (6 bases). V lost 4 bases, J lost 5 bases, and 14 bases lay in between. Germline V gene lookup returns CDR1 SQVTM and CDR2 ANQGSEA. The CDR3 contains 13 residues. CDR3 sequence reads: CSVVGGAVTEAFF. The CDR3 DNA reads as TGCAGCGTTGTCGGGGGGGCTGTTACTGAAGCTTTCTTT.

Ten or more counts support this clonotype. V and J are TRBV6-1 and TRBJ1-2; D is uncertain. This CDR3 region has 13 residues. V lost 5 bases and J lost 3, with 10 bases in between. Germline V CDR1 and CDR2: MNHNS, SASEGT. This chain's CDR3 is CASSLEGDYGYTF. CDR3 in DNA: TGTGCCAGCAGTTTGGAAGGTGACTATGGCTACACCTTC.

This clonotype was counted only a few times. The rearrangement links TRBV7-9 to TRBJ1-4; 8 bases match TRBD1. This CDR3 region has 14 residues. V shed 2 bases and J 8 bases; nucleotides not matched to a gene: 4. Germline V CDR1 and CDR2: SEHNR, FQNEAQ (reference sequence). The CDR3 region has the DNA TGTGCCAGCAGCTTAACAGGGGGAGGGGAAAAACTGTTTTTT. Translation gives CASSLTGGGEKLFF.

Concerning this clonotype itself: Being one base from a much bigger clone, this may be a read error. The chain's CDR3 is CASSQVARGRSSYNEQSF. CDR3 DNA sequence: TGCGCCAGCAGCCAAGTAGCCAGGGGACGAAGCTCCTACAATGAGCAGTCCTTC. The V and J genes are TRBV4-1 and TRBJ2-1, with TRBD1 as a possible D gene (6 bases). Germline V gene sequence: CDR1 MGHRA, CDR2 YSYEKL. The CDR3 covers 18 residues.

This clonotype was seen more than once but under ten times. This chain joins TRBV6-5 and TRBJ1-2; tentatively, D is TRBD1 (5 bases). V was shortened by 0 bases and J by 0 bases, with 17 bases between the two germline ends. Germline values: CDR1 MNHEY, CDR2 SVGAGI. The CDR3 loop spans 18 amino acids. In DNA, the CDR3 is TGTGCCAGCAGTTACTCTATACTGAGGGGCCGGACTAACTATGGCTACACCTTC. Translating it yields CASSYSILRGRTNYGYTF.

This clonotype was picked up many times. The chain links TRBV2 to TRBJ1-3; 10 bases are shared with TRBD1. Germline V gene lookup returns CDR1 SNHLY and CDR2 FYNNEI. J lost 4 bases, V lost 5 bases, and 8 bases had no gene match. There are 16 residues in the CDR3. The CDR3 nucleotides read TGTGCCAGCAGTCCTACGACAGGGGGCGCCGGAAACACCATATATTTT. Protein: CASSPTTGGAGNTIYF.

This clonotype was observed many times. V usage is TRBV5-8 and J usage is TRBJ2-5, with 11 bases lining up with TRBD2. CDR3 size: 16 residues. The V segment lost 0 bases and the J segment 2 bases; nucleotides outside the gene matches: 3. Germline values: CDR1 SGHTS, CDR2 YDEGEE. The CDR3 spells CASSLGGLAAQETQYF. CDR3 bases: TGTGCCAGCAGCTTGGGGGGACTAGCGGCGCAAGAGACCCAGTACTTC.

A note on this clonotype: This may come from a read error, since a much larger clone is one base off. This chain joins TRBV9 and TRBJ1-1; D not resolved. The germline gives CDR1 SGDLS, CDR2 YYNGEE. With 4 bases removed from V and 4 bases from J, the gap between germline ends came to 20 bases. CDR3 size: 16 residues. In nucleotides, the CDR3 is TGTGCCAGCAGCCCTCTCATGCCGCTGGTGAGCACTGAAGCTTTCTTT. Its translation: CASSPLMPLVSTEAFF.

This clonotype was counted ten times or more. J is TRBJ2-7 and V is TRBV30; D is ambiguous. V shed 0 bases and J shed 3 bases, with 12 bases lying between them. This CDR3 has 14 amino acids. CDR1 GTSNPN and CDR2 SVGIG come from the germline V gene (reference sequence). The chain's CDR3 is CAWSVPDGIYEQYF. The CDR3, as DNA: TGTGCCTGGAGTGTACCGGACGGAATCTACGAGCAGTACTTC.

This clonotype came up many times. This rearrangement joins TRBV5-8 to TRBJ1-1; weak D call: TRBD1 (5 bases). CDR1 is SGHTS, CDR2 YDEGEE, per germline. The CDR3 consists of 14 residues. The CDR3 coding sequence is TGTGGCATCTCGTCGGGGCAGGGAAGGACTGAAGCTTTCTTT. It is translated as CGISSGQGRTEAFF.

In its sample, this clonotype was seen many times. V usage is TRBV4-1 and J usage is TRBJ2-7, with 11 bases lining up with TRBD2. Per germline, CDR1 MGHRA and CDR2 YSYEKL. V shed 4 bases, J shed 0 bases, and the junction held 8 bases outside the gene matches. This CDR3 region has 17 residues. The CDR3 DNA reads TGCGCCAGCAGCCTACTTAGCGGGGGGGCTGGCTCCTACGAGCAGTACTTC. This gives the protein CASSLLSGGAGSYEQYF.